The 8 T cell receptor beta chains reported below all come from one sample, sequenced in a study of OX40 agonist ivuxolimab in advanced cancers. Method: immunoSEQ multiplex PCR; TCRdb's copy keeps in-frame clones and lacks some. This table holds around 30,000 clones, about four fifths found once. Specimen: CD4+ or CD8+ T cells sorted from blood, collected in a trial of the OX40 agonist ivuxolimab. The source is an adult with an advanced solid tumor such as melanoma, head and neck, liver or kidney cancer.

The chain joins TRBV7-6 to TRBJ2-5; D may be TRBD2 (6 bases). The CDR3 runs to 14 residues. V lost 1 base, J lost 4 bases, and 10 bases lay in between. Germline CDR1 is SGHVS and CDR2 is FNYEAQ. The CDR3 region has the DNA TGTGCCAGCAGCTTAGTGGAGGGCCGAGAGACCCAGTACTTC. Translating gives CASSLVEGRETQYF.

This chain links TRBV5-5 with TRBJ2-5; D is unclear. This CDR3 is built from 14 residues. Germline values: CDR1 SGHKS, CDR2 YYEKEE (reference sequence). Deletions cut 0 bases from V and 5 bases from J, with 11 bases between. CDR3 DNA sequence: TGTGCCAGCAGCTTGGGGATCCTGGATGAGACCCAGTACTTC. Translated, it gives CASSLGILDETQYF.

The chain carries TRBV6-6 and TRBJ2-1, with D unresolved. The V gene lost 0 bases and the J gene lost 8 bases, with 11 bases spanning the gap. Germline assignment: CDR1 MNHNY and CDR2 SVGAGI (reference sequence). There are 14 residues in the CDR3. This CDR3 is CASSYSGLRDEQFF. In nucleotides, the CDR3 is TGTGCCAGCAGTTACTCGGGGTTAAGGGATGAGCAGTTCTTC.

This clone has a handful of counts. The chain couples TRBV18 to TRBJ1-4; D may be TRBD1 (5 bases). CDR3 length equals 12 residues. Trimming took 3 bases from V and 8 from J, leaving 7 bases between them. Germline CDR1 and CDR2: KGHSH and LQKENI. Here the CDR3 DNA reads TGTGCCAGCTCACCCGAGGGGGAAAAACTGTTTTTT. This translates into CASSPEGEKLFF.

J is TRBJ2-5 and V is TRBV18; TRBD2 agrees at 10 bases. Germline V gene data show CDR1 as KGHSH and CDR2 as LQKENI. With 5 bases clipped from V and 2 bases from J, the junction kept 8 bases outside the gene matches. The CDR3 runs 16 residues. CDR3 amino acids: CASSSKSGRGQETQYF. The CDR3 nucleotides are TGTGCCAGCTCATCAAAGAGCGGGAGGGGGCAAGAGACCCAGTACTTC.

This clone has a single count. The chain recombines TRBV4-3 with TRBJ1-2, with 7 bases that match TRBD1. The CDR3 is made up of 15 amino acids. Trimming removed 0 bases from V and 5 bases from J; junction bases left unmatched: 6. Germline V gene data show CDR1 as LGHNA and CDR2 as YSLEER. CDR3 sequence: CASSQERGRGYGYTF. As DNA, the CDR3 is TGCGCCAGCAGCCAAGAGAGGGGGCGCGGATATGGCTACACCTTC.

V and J are TRBV5-1 and TRBJ2-7, with D tentatively TRBD1 (6 bases). The CDR3 runs 12 residues. Looked up from germline, CDR1 is SGHRS and CDR2 is YFSETQ. V shed 4 bases and J shed 4 bases, with 9 bases lying between them. CDR3 bases: TGCGCCAGCAGCACCGGACAGTACGAGCAGTACTTC. As protein: CASSTGQYEQYF. Full variable domain (remainder filled in from reference TRBV5-1 and TRBJ2-7): KAGVTQTPRYLIKTRGQQVTLSCSPISGHRSVSWYQQTPGQGLQFLFEYFSETQRNKGNFPGRFSGRQFSNSRSEMNVSTLELGDSALYLCASSTGQYEQYFGPGTRLTVT.

The chain couples TRBV19 to TRBJ2-3; D gene ambiguous. The CDR3 length is 15 residues. Trimming left V 6 bases short and J 0 bases short, with 13 bases between. Germline-derived CDR1 and CDR2 are LNHDA and SQIVND (reference sequence). CDR3 nucleotides: TGTGCCAGTAGCAATTCCGGCGCTAGCACAGATACGCAGTATTTT. This sequence encodes CASSNSGASTDTQYF.